Each of the 15 T cell receptor beta chains below was sequenced from the same sample in a study of blood T cell repertoires in COVID-19. Clones were read by immunoSEQ multiplex PCR, and TCRdb kept only the in-frame ones, dropping some. The profile shows about 140,000 clones, approximately 85% of them singletons. What was sequenced was peripheral blood. These receptors originate from a man aged 50 to 59 with acute or convalescent COVID-19.

The chain carries TRBV11-3 and TRBJ2-2; D not certain. The germline V gene has CDR1 SGHNT and CDR2 YENEEA. Trimming pared 5 bases from V and 2 bases from J, leaving 9 bases between. The CDR3 is made up of 14 amino acids. The CDR3 DNA reads TGTGCCAGCAGCGCCAGGCTAAACACCGGGGAGCTGTTTTTT. It codes for CASSARLNTGELFF.

In its sample, this clone was seen a few times. The chain joins TRBV27 to TRBJ2-7; 9 bases map to TRBD1. The CDR3 runs 15 residues. V shed 4 bases and J 0 bases; nucleotides not matched to a gene: 4. Germline V gene sequence: CDR1 MNHEY, CDR2 SMNVEV (reference sequence). In DNA, the CDR3 is TGTGCCAGCAGTTCACTGACAGGGGGCTCCTACGAGCAGTACTTC. Encoded protein: CASSSLTGGSYEQYF.

The genes are TRBV5-1 and TRBJ1-2; perhaps TRBD1 as D (6 bases). CDR1 and CDR2 from the germline V gene are SGHRS and YFSETQ. Trimming cost V 4 bases and J 2 bases, with 9 bases left between them. The length of the CDR3 is 13 residues. Here the CDR3 reads CASSTTGNYGYTF. The CDR3 nucleotides are TGCGCCAGCAGCACCACAGGGAACTATGGCTACACCTTC.

The chain carries TRBV11-3 and TRBJ1-1; D not certain. Germline CDR1 and CDR2: SGHNT and YENEEA. Trimming stripped 5 bases from V and 1 base from J, with 14 bases between. The CDR3 contains 15 residues. Written as DNA, the CDR3 is TGTGCCAGCAGCCTCGTTGCAGGCTGGAACACTGAAGCTTTCTTT. This sequence encodes CASSLVAGWNTEAFF.

The chain carries TRBV4-2 and TRBJ2-1; D may be TRBD2 (6 bases). CDR1 is LGHNA and CDR2 is YNFKEQ in the germline V gene. Trimming left V 0 bases short and J 4 bases short, with 10 bases between. This CDR3 has 15 amino acids. CDR3: CASSQDGGNYNEQFF. Written as DNA, the CDR3 is TGTGCCAGCAGCCAAGACGGGGGAAATTACAATGAGCAGTTCTTC.

V usage is TRBV15 and J usage is TRBJ2-6; 12 bases align to TRBD2. Germline V gene lookup returns CDR1 LNHNV and CDR2 YYDKDF (reference sequence). V dropped 5 bases and J dropped 4; count of bases not matched to a gene: 6. The CDR3 length is 17 residues. The CDR3 DNA reads TGTGCCACCAGCGCGGGACTAGCGGGCGCGGGGGCCAACGTCCTGACTTTC. It codes for CATSAGLAGAGANVLTF.

The gene calls are TRBV4-2 and TRBJ1-4; D gene uncertain. With 0 bases removed from V and 5 bases from J, the gap between germline ends came to 10 bases. The CDR3 extends over 15 amino acids. Germline V gives CDR1 LGHNA, CDR2 YNFKEQ. This CDR3 reads CASSQDIDLNEKLFF. The CDR3, as DNA: TGTGCCAGCAGCCAAGATATTGACTTAAATGAAAAACTGTTTTTT.

The rearrangement joins TRBV3-1 (or the pseudogene TRBV3-2) to TRBJ2-3; 10 bases are a match to TRBD2. The V and J ends lost 4 bases and 2 bases, in that order; junction bases with no gene match: 9. Germline lookup yields CDR1 LGHDT and CDR2 YNNKEL (reference sequence). This CDR3 is built from 17 residues. The CDR3 sequence is CASSPKIGTSATDTQYF. The CDR3 bases are TGTGCCAGCAGCCCAAAGATTGGGACTAGCGCCACAGATACGCAGTATTTT.

This clone appeared once. This chain uses TRBV19 with TRBJ2-7, with 7 nucleotides matching TRBD1. V shed 4 bases, J shed 2 bases, and the junction held 5 bases outside the gene matches. From germline, CDR1 is LNHDA and CDR2 SQIVND (reference sequence). This CDR3 has 14 residues. CDR3 amino acids: CASSKGQTPYEQYF. As DNA, the CDR3 is TGTGCCAGTAGTAAGGGACAGACCCCCTACGAGCAGTACTTC.

The V gene is TRBV27, the J gene TRBJ2-3, with 8 positions matching TRBD2. The ends lost 5 bases at V and 3 bases at J; junction bases unmatched: 10. The CDR3 spans 16 residues. Germline V CDR1 and CDR2: MNHEY, SMNVEV (reference sequence). The CDR3 DNA sequence: TGTGCCAGCAGTCAAAGGAGAACTAGCGGTACAGATACGCAGTATTTT. It is translated as CASSQRRTSGTDTQYF.

The J gene is TRBJ1-1, the V gene TRBV6-6, with D unresolved. V was cut by 8 bases and J by 4 bases, with 14 bases left in between. There are 13 residues in the CDR3. Germline CDR1 MNHNY, CDR2 SVGAGI (reference sequence). CDR3 amino acids: CASRGRAGTEAFF. The CDR3 nucleotides read TGTGCCAGCCGTGGGAGGGCGGGCACTGAAGCTTTCTTT.

The CDR3 sequence is CAISEVSYGYTF. The CDR3 coding sequence is TGTGCCATCAGTGAGGTTAGCTATGGCTACACCTTC. The V and J genes are TRBV10-3 and TRBJ1-2; D is uncertain. CDR3 length: 12 residues. V lost 2 bases and J lost 4, with 5 bases in between. Germline V gene sequence: CDR1 ENHRY, CDR2 SYGVKD.

This clone came up once. The chain carries TRBV30 and TRBJ2-3, with a weak D call TRBD2 (7 bases). The V gene's germline CDR1 is GTSNPN and CDR2 SVGIG (reference sequence). CDR3 size: 14 residues. The V gene lost 4 bases and the J gene lost 3 bases, with 14 bases spanning the gap. CDR3 in DNA: TGTGCCTGGACGTCAGGGGAGGGAACAGATACGCAGTATTTT. Encoded protein: CAWTSGEGTDTQYF.

The chain recombines TRBV29-1 with TRBJ1-4; 8 positions agree with TRBD1. The J segment lost 2 bases and the V segment lost 6 bases, leaving 5 bases of the junction unmatched. Per the germline V gene, CDR1 is SQVTM and CDR2 is ANQGSEA. The CDR3 runs to 14 residues. The CDR3 sequence: CSVTGGRTNEKLFF. Written as DNA, the CDR3 is TGCAGCGTCACAGGGGGGAGGACTAATGAAAAACTGTTTTTT.

This chain joins TRBV11-2 and TRBJ2-5; 11 nucleotides match TRBD1. The germline V gene encodes CDR1 SGHAT and CDR2 FQNNGV. Germline trimming cut 7 bases from V and 5 bases from J; bases unmatched to any gene: 12. This CDR3 region has 16 residues. The CDR3 protein is CASTSGGTGGWETQYF. The CDR3 DNA reads TGTGCCAGCACATCTGGTGGGACAGGGGGTTGGGAGACCCAGTACTTC.